A selection of T cell receptor beta chains follows, all from one sample in a study of response to subunit inactivated influenza vaccine. TCRdb re-called the RT-PCR reads with MiXCR, one entry per CDR3 protein. Found here are hundreds of thousands of distinct CDR3 sequences, 11% to 15% of them singletons; the top ten hold 6% to 8%. Sequencing was performed on PBMCs from blood, taken around 15 days before vaccination. Receptors were obtained from a man aged 45-60 years who received an inactivated influenza vaccine. CDR3s include the opening cysteine and the closing phenylalanine or tryptophan. A D gene is named only where the DNA matches it firmly. A row's size may be missing; if present it is once, few, many or a size class.

>TRBD1|.|TRBV30|TRBJ2-7
TGTGCCTGGTCAAGGCCAGGGGGCGGCTACGAGCAGTACTTC
CAWSRPGGGYEQYF
>TRBD2|.|TRBV7-6|TRBJ2-5
TGTGCCACAGGGACTAGCTTAGCTCAAGAGACCCAGTACTTC
CATGTSLAQETQYF
>.|.|TRBV7-9|TRBJ2-1
TGTGCCAGCAGCTTCGGGGGGCGAGAGCAGTTCTTC
CASSFGGREQFF
>TRBD1|few|TRBV4-3|TRBJ2-1
TGCGCCAGCAGCCAAGGGGACAGGGGCCCGGTAGGCTACAATGAGCAGTTCTTC
CASSQGDRGPVGYNEQFF
>.|.|TRBV4-1|TRBJ1-5
TGCGCCAGCAGCCCCCAGGGCGACCGATCGAATCAGCCCCAGCATTTT
CASSPQGDRSNQPQHF
>.|.|TRBV15|TRBJ2-1
TGTGCCACCAGCAGAGTGGCAGCTTCATCCTACAATGAGCAGTTCTTC
CATSRVAASSYNEQFF
>.|.|TRBV4-3|TRBJ2-6
TGCGCCAGCAGCCAAGACCCTGTCTCTGGGGCCAACGTCCTGACTTTC
CASSQDPVSGANVLTF
>TRBD1|.|TRBV5-6|TRBJ1-5
TGTGCCAGCAGCCGACTGGACAGGGCGGGTCAGCCCCAGCATTTT
CASSRLDRAGQPQHF
>TRBD1|.|TRBV3-1|TRBJ2-7
TGTGCCAGCAGCCCAGTGGGACAGGTTTTGGAGCAGTACTTC
CASSPVGQVLEQYF
>.|.|TRBV5-5|TRBJ2-2
TGTGCCAGCAGCTTAGTAGGGTGGGACACCGGGGAGCTGTTTTTT
CASSLVGWDTGELFF
>TRBD1|.|TRBV28|TRBJ1-4
TGTGCCAGCAGTTTAAACAGGGGGCGGACTAATGAAAAACTGTTTTTT
CASSLNRGRTNEKLFF
>.|.|TRBV12-3/TRBV12-4|TRBJ2-5
TGTGCCAGCAGTCTCTTACGACAGGCCCAAGAGACCCAGTACTTC
CASSLLRQAQETQYF
>TRBD1|.|TRBV12-3/TRBV12-4|TRBJ1-4
TGTGCCAGCAGTTTGAACCGGGACAGTAATGAAAAACTGTTTTTT
CASSLNRDSNEKLFF
>.|.|TRBV29-1|TRBJ2-5
TGCAGCGTTGAAGATCCCGCCCATCGAGGAGGCCAGTACTTC
CSVEDPAHRGGQYF
>.|.|TRBV30|TRBJ1-2
TGTGCCTGGAAACCCACTTACGGGACGGTGGTGGGCTACACCTTC
CAWKPTYGTVVGYTF
>TRBD1|few|TRBV6-5|TRBJ1-1
TGTGCCAGCAGTTACGGACAGGGAATGAACACTGAAGCTTTCTTT
CASSYGQGMNTEAFF
>TRBD2|.|TRBV11-1|TRBJ2-7
TGTGCCAGCAGCTTTTTTCGTCAACTAGCGGGAGGGCCTCAATACGAGCAGTACTTC
CASSFFRQLAGGPQYEQYF
>TRBD2|few|TRBV28|TRBJ2-5
TGTGCCAGCGGGCTAGCGGGGGGGTTGGAGACCCAGTACTTC
CASGLAGGLETQYF
>TRBD1|.|TRBV18|TRBJ2-7
TGTGCCAGCTCACCTCCGGGACAGGGCCCCAACGAGCAGTACTTC
CASSPPGQGPNEQYF
>.|.|TRBV7-9|TRBJ1-2
TGTGCCAGCAGCCCATTACAGGGAGATTTCTATGGCTACACCTTC
CASSPLQGDFYGYTF
>TRBD2|few|TRBV6-5|TRBJ2-5
TGTGCCAGCAGTTGGGCGGGGGTCGGGCAAGAGACCCAGTACTTC
CASSWAGVGQETQYF
>.|few|TRBV27|TRBJ2-3
TGTGCCAGCACGCGACGGTTGGGAGATACGCAGTATTTT
CASTRRLGDTQYF
>TRBD2|.|TRBV10-3|TRBJ2-1
TGTGCCATCAGTGAGTCCCAAACTAGCGGCAATGAGCAGTTCTTC
CAISESQTSGNEQFF
>TRBD2|.|TRBV7-9|TRBJ2-2
TGTGCCAGCAGCTTACTAGCAGCGGGGAGCGGGGAGCTGTTTTTT
CASSLLAAGSGELFF
>.|.|TRBV15|TRBJ2-1
TGTGCCACCAGCAGAGGGGACGGGGTTTTCGGTGAGCAGTTCTTC
CATSRGDGVFGEQFF
>.|few|TRBV4-3|TRBJ1-1
TGCGCCAGCAGCCAGCTCAACTCCGGTTGGACTGAAGCTTTCTTT
CASSQLNSGWTEAFF
>TRBD1|few|TRBV5-1|TRBJ2-3
TGCGCCAGCAGCTCGGATTGGAGGACAGGGGGCGCAGATACGCAGTATTTT
CASSSDWRTGGADTQYF
>TRBD1|few|TRBV12-3/TRBV12-4|TRBJ2-3
TGTGCCAGCAGTGCTCCGGGACAGGGTACAGATACGCAGTATTTT
CASSAPGQGTDTQYF
>.|.|TRBV13|TRBJ2-7
TGTGCCAGCAGCCAATACCTGTACGAGCAGTACTTC
CASSQYLYEQYF
>.|few|TRBV7-2|TRBJ1-5
TGTGCCAGCAGCCAAGGGGCAGGAAATCGGCAGCCCCAGCATTTT
CASSQGAGNRQPQHF
>TRBD1|many|TRBV20-1|TRBJ2-3
TGCAGTGCTGACAGGGGGCATTTATCAGATACGCAGTATTTT
CSADRGHLSDTQYF
>TRBD2|.|TRBV2|TRBJ2-5
TGTGCCTTCAGTTCTGAACTAGCGGGGGCTCTCCAGGAGACCCAGTACTTC
CAFSSELAGALQETQYF
>TRBD2|few|TRBV6-1|TRBJ2-5
TGTGCCAGCAGGGGGGCTCTAGCGGGATCCCAAGAGACCCAGTACTTC
CASRGALAGSQETQYF
>TRBD1|few|TRBV24-1|TRBJ2-1
TGTGCCACCAGTGATTTCGGACAGGGTAGGGGTGAGCAGTTCTTC
CATSDFGQGRGEQFF
>.|few|TRBV27|TRBJ2-3
TGTGCCAGCAGTCCGCGAGGTGGTACGCAGTATTTT
CASSPRGGTQYF
>TRBD2|few|TRBV4-3|TRBJ2-7
TGCGCCAGCAGCCAAGAGTGGGGGGGGGAATACGAGCAGTACTTC
CASSQEWGGEYEQYF
>.|.|TRBV30|TRBJ2-1
TGTGCCTGGAGTGGAAGGGATGAGCAGTTCTTC
CAWSGRDEQFF
>.|few|TRBV18|TRBJ1-1
TGTGCCAGCTCACCACCGGCCGGGACTGAAGCTTTCTTT
CASSPPAGTEAFF
>.|.|TRBV5-1|TRBJ2-3
TGCGCCAGCAGGCCAGGTCAGGGGACAGATACGCAGTATTTT
CASRPGQGTDTQYF
>.|many|TRBV12-3/TRBV12-4|TRBJ2-5
TGTGCCAGCAGTTTCGGTACTACGGCAGGGGCGGGGGAGACCCAGTACTTC
CASSFGTTAGAGETQYF
>.|.|TRBV29-1|TRBJ1-1
TGCAGCGTTGCGGGTGACTACTTAGCTTTCTTT
CSVAGDYLAFF
>.|.|TRBV15|TRBJ2-7
.
CATSRDSGQGIFVPYEQYF
>.|few|TRBV7-6|TRBJ2-1
TGTGCCAGCAGCCCCAGAGGTGGGGGTAGCGCCTACAATGAGCAGTTCTTC
CASSPRGGGSAYNEQFF
>TRBD1|.|TRBV6-5|TRBJ1-1
TGTGCCAGCAGTTACTCGGGACAGGGATTGAACACTGAAGCTTTCTTT
CASSYSGQGLNTEAFF
>TRBD2|many|TRBV3-1|TRBJ2-7
TGTGCCAGCAGCTCCTCTGGCGGGGGTCGGGTCTACGAGCAGTACTTC
CASSSSGGGRVYEQYF
>TRBD2|many|TRBV12-3/TRBV12-4|TRBJ2-2
TGTGCCAGCAGTTTTGCCAGGGAGGGGACCGGGGAGCTGTTTTTT
CASSFAREGTGELFF
>TRBD1|few|TRBV20-1|TRBJ2-7
TGCAGTGCTAGAAGGGGGGGCCGGGACAGGGCCCACGAGCAGTACTTC
CSARRGGRDRAHEQYF
>.|.|TRBV6-2/TRBV6-3|TRBJ2-3
TGTGCCAGCAGTTACGGGTTAGCGACAGATACGCAGTATTTT
CASSYGLATDTQYF
>.|few|TRBV5-1|TRBJ2-1
TGCGCCAGCAGCTACCGGGCTCCCTACAATGAGCAGTTCTTC
CASSYRAPYNEQFF
>.|.|TRBV28|TRBJ2-5
TGTGCCAGCAGTTTATTAGGGGCTGCAATGGAGACCCAGTACTTC
CASSLLGAAMETQYF
>.|.|TRBV5-1|TRBJ1-5
TGCGCCAGCAGCTTGGACAACCACTCAAATCAGCCCCAGCATTTT
CASSLDNHSNQPQHF
>.|few|TRBV29-1|TRBJ2-1
TGCAGCGTTGAAGGCCCAAAAGGGGAACGCCGCTCCTACAATGAGCAGTTCTTC
CSVEGPKGERRSYNEQFF
>.|few|TRBV12-3/TRBV12-4|TRBJ2-6
TGTGCCAGCAGTTTAGCAAGGACCTCTGGGGCCAACGTCCTGACTTTC
CASSLARTSGANVLTF
>.|few|TRBV7-6|TRBJ2-1
TGTGCCAGCAGCTCTATCTGGGGGTCTGAGCAGTTCTTC
CASSSIWGSEQFF
>TRBD1|many|TRBV4-1|TRBJ1-5
TGCGCCAGCAGCCTCGACAGGGGATCTCAGCCCCAGCATTTT
CASSLDRGSQPQHF
>.|many|TRBV4-3|TRBJ2-1
TGCGCCAGCAGCCAAGATCGGGGGGCGTACAATGAGCAGTTCTTC
CASSQDRGAYNEQFF
>.|.|TRBV5-1|TRBJ2-3
TGCGCCAGCACCGCTGTCACTAGCACAGATACGCAGTATTTT
CASTAVTSTDTQYF
>.|few|TRBV4-2|TRBJ2-2
TGTGCCAGCAGCCAAGATTACTCGAACACCGGGGAGCTGTTTTTT
CASSQDYSNTGELFF
>.|few|TRBV20-1|TRBJ2-3
TGCAGTGCGGGCGGAGCCGGGAGTGGCACAGATACGCAGTATTTT
CSAGGAGSGTDTQYF
>TRBD1|.|TRBV27|TRBJ2-5
TGTGCCAGCAGAAGGACAGGGGGCGTGAAGACCCAGTACTTC
CASRRTGGVKTQYF